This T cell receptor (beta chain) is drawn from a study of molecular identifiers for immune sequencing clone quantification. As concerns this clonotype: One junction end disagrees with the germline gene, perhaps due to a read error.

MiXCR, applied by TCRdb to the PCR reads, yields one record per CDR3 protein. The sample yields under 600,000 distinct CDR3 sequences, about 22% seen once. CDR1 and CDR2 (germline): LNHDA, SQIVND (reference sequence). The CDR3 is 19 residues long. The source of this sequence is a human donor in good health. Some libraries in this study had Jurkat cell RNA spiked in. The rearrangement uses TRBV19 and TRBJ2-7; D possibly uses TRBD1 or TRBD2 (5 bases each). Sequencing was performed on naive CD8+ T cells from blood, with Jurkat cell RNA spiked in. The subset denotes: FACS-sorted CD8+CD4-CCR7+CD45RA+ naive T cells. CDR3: CTSSTLSGKLGRGSYEQYF. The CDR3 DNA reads TGTACCAGTAGCACCCTAAGTGGTAAATTGGGACGAGGGTCCTACGAGCAGTACTTC.